This paragraph covers one TCR beta chain sequence. CDR1 and CDR2 from the germline V gene are LNHDA and SQIVND (reference sequence). The CDR3 is 13 amino acids. V was shortened by 8 bases and J by 0 bases, with 10 bases between the two germline ends. Study processing details: From reference gene primer amplification, estimates of nucleated cell counts were derived. The method was immunoSEQ multiplex PCR; TCRdb's version includes in-frame clones alone and lacks a portion of them. V and J calls and clone size are copied from that table; D and trimming were computed from the DNA. The sample consists of 250,000 to 350,000 clones, about 81% of them appearing once. Seattle patients were enrolled while actively infected and followed longitudinally. The data derive from a study of blood T cell repertoires in COVID-19. Study background: Sources were T cells, B-cell-depleted T cells, or PBMCs; the material itself was cDNA or gDNA.

The chain is built from TRBV19 and TRBJ1-2; D may be TRBD1 (5 bases). Sequenced material: peripheral blood. The TCR originated in a human donor with COVID-19, enrolled during active disease. The donor label of this sample is uncertain. The CDR3 coding sequence is TGTGCCAGTTGGGGGAGGGCTAACTATGGCTACACCTTC. It specifies CASWGRANYGYTF.